This T cell receptor beta chain was recorded in a study of CD8 T cells in Susac syndrome. Overall study findings and caveats: The study conceded that its TCR sequencing and HLA analysis involved relatively few individuals.

Deletions cut 2 bases from V and 2 bases from J, with 18 bases between. The germline CDR1 and CDR2 sequences are MGHRA and YSYEKL. The CDR3 spans 17 residues. A word on this clonotype: Its cognate antigen is unknown.

Random hexamers served to reverse transcribe about 0.45 to 1 ug RNA. A single record per CDR3 protein comes from TCRdb applying MiXCR to the immunoSEQ multiplex PCR reads. The table records hundreds of thousands of distinct CDR3 sequences, 75% to 90% of them present only once. The sample comprised CD8+ T cells from PBMCs. The chain is built from TRBV4-1 and TRBJ1-1; the D gene is possibly TRBD1 (5 bases). The sequence derives from a human donor with multiple sclerosis. For the CDR3, the DNA is TGCGCCAGCAGCCAAAACCCGGGACTTATAAGTAACACTGAAGCTTTCTTT. This sequence encodes CASSQNPGLISNTEAFF.